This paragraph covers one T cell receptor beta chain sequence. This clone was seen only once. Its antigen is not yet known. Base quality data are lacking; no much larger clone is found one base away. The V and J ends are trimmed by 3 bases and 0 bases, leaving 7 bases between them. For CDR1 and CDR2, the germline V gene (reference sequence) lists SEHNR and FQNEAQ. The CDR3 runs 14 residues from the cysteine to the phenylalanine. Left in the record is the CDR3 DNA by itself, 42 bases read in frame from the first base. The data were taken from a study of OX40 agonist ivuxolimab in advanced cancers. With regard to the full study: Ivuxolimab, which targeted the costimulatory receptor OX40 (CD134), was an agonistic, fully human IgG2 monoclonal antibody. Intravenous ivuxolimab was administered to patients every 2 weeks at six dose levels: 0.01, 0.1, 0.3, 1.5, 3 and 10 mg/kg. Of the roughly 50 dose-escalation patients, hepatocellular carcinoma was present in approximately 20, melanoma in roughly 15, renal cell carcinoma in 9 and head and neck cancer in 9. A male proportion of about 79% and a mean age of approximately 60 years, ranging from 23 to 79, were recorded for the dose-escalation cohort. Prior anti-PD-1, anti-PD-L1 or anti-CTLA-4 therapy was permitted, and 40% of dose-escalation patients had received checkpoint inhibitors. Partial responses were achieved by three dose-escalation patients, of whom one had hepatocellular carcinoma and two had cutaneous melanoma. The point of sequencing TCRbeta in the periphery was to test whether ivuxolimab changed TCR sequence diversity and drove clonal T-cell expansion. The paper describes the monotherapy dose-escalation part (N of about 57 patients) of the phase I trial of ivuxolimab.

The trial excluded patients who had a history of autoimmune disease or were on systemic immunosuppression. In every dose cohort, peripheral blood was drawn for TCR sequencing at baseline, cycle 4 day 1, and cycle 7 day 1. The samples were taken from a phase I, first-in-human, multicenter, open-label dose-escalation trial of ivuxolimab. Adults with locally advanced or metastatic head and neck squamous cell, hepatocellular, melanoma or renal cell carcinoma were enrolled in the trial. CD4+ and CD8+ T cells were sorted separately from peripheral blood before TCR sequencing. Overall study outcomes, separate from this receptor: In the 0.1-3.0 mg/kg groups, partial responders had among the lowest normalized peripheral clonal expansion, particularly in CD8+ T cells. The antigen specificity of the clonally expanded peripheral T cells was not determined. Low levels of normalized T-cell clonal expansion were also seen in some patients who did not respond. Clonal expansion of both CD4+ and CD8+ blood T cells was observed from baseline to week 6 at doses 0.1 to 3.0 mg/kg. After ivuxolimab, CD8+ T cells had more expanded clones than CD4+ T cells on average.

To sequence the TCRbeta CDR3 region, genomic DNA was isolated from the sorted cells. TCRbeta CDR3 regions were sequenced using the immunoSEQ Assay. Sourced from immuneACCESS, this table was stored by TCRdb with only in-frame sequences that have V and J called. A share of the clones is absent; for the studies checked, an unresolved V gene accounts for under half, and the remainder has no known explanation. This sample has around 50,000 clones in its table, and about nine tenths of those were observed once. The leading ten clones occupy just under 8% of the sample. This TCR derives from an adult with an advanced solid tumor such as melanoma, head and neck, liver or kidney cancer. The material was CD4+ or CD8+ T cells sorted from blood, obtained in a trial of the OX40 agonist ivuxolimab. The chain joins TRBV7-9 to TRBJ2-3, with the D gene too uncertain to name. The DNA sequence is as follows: TGTGCCAGCAGCTTGGAGTCTAGCACAGATACGCAGTATTTT. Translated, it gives CASSLESSTDTQYF.